Presented here are 17 T cell receptor beta chains from one specimen sequenced in a study of breast tumors, draining lymph nodes, adjacent tissues. TCRdb recomputed calls from the multiplex PCR reads with MiXCR, one row per CDR3 protein. Here the sample spans fewer than 200,000 distinct CDR3 sequences, roughly 35% being singletons. Breast cancer patients provided tissue from their axillary draining lymph nodes. The specimen sequenced was axillary lymph node tissue. The receptors shown here come from a female donor with breast cancer. Some clones in this sample may be carry-over from other donors' samples.

In the case of this clonotype: Given the absence of the conserved phenylalanine or tryptophan at the CDR3 end, a read error is likely. The limits of the CDR3 on the DNA are not certain, so only TCRdb's listed CDR3 is given. The V call is TRBV20-1, the J call TRBJ2-7; TRBD2 reflects the table's D call only, with no check against the DNA. The germline V gene encodes CDR1 DFQATT and CDR2 SNEGSKA (reference sequence). From its first to its last residue, the CDR3 has 13 amino acids. CDR3 residues: CSAQLLVATSSTS.

The chain links TRBV20-1 to TRBJ2-1; 7 bases are shared with TRBD2. CDR3 length equals 14 residues. With V trimmed by 3 bases and J by 12 bases, 14 bases remained unmatched. The V gene's germline CDR1 is DFQATT and CDR2 SNEGSKA (reference sequence). The CDR3 here is CSARGGTGKDTQFF. The CDR3 DNA is TGCAGTGCTAGGGGGGGGACGGGGAAAGATACGCAGTTCTTC.

This clonotype was seen repeatedly, ten times or more. This chain uses TRBV5-1 with TRBJ1-4; D may be TRBD1 (5 bases). The germline gives CDR1 SGHRS, CDR2 YFSETQ. This CDR3 is built from 14 residues. Trimming removed 5 bases from V and 8 bases from J, with 16 bases in between. CDR3 coding DNA: TGCGCCAGCAGGATTGGGGCCAAGGCGGAAAAACTGTTTTTT. It yields the protein CASRIGAKAEKLFF.

Ten or more counts support this clonotype. The V call is TRBV29-1, the J call TRBJ2-5, with 9 positions matching TRBD1. The CDR3 has 15 residues. Trimming cost V 0 bases and J 5 bases; bases outside gene matches: 7. Germline V CDR1 and CDR2: SQVTM, ANQGSEA. The CDR3 sequence is CSVEDDRGWSETQYF. The CDR3 DNA reads as TGCAGCGTTGAAGATGACAGGGGGTGGAGCGAGACCCAGTACTTC.

The chain couples TRBV12-3 or TRBV12-4 to TRBJ1-5, with a tentative D call TRBD1 (5 bases). This CDR3 is built from 13 residues. V was shortened by 6 bases and J by 11 bases, with 17 bases between the two germline ends. This chain's CDR3 is CASSRDFQETQHF. CDR3 sequence (DNA): TGTGCCAGCAGCCGGGACTTTCAAGAGACCCAGCATTTT.

On this clonotype itself: Just one base apart from a much larger clone, this may be a read error. CDR3 amino acids: CASSVSGDERLFF. The CDR3 DNA sequence: TGCGCCAGCAGTGTGTCAGGGGATGAAAGACTGTTTTTT. This chain joins TRBV5-1 and TRBJ1-4; the D gene is possibly TRBD1 (6 bases). CDR3 size: 13 residues. Germline CDR1 SGHRS, CDR2 YFSETQ.

The CDR3 loop reads CASALGLMDTQYF. Written as DNA, the CDR3 is TGTGCCAGCGCGTTAGGGCTGATGGACACCCAGTACTTC. The J gene is TRBJ2-5, the V gene TRBV7-2; no firm D call. The V end was cut by 8 bases, the J end by 8 bases, with 18 bases between. From germline, CDR1 is SGHTA and CDR2 FQGNSA. The CDR3 covers 13 residues.

As for this clonotype: A single base separates this from a much larger clone, so it may be a read error. The CDR3 carries no conserved terminal phenylalanine or tryptophan, so it likely arises from a read error. V is TRBV6-1 and J is TRBJ2-1, with D unresolved. Deletions cut 0 bases from V and 5 bases from J, with 5 bases between. The CDR3 is 13 residues long. Germline CDR1 and CDR2: MNHNS and SASEGT. CDR3 sequence (DNA): TGTGCCAGCAGTGAAGCGCCCCACAATGAGCAGTTCGTC. Protein product: CASSEAPHNEQFV.

This chain connects TRBV7-9 to TRBJ2-7; TRBD1 might be the D (5 bases). V was clipped by 5 bases and J by 2 bases, with 19 bases between them. In germline, CDR1 is SEHNR, CDR2 FQNEAQ (reference sequence). This CDR3 is 16 amino acids long. This CDR3 reads CASSLETGRLPYEQYF. The CDR3 DNA reads TGTGCCAGCAGCCTTGAAACAGGTAGACTTCCCTACGAGCAGTACTTC.

The table lists this clonotype with many counts. This could be a read error, since a much larger clone is one nucleotide away. V gene TRBV20-1 combines with J gene TRBJ2-7; the match to TRBD2 covers 10 bases. V shed 0 bases, J shed 7 bases, and the junction held 6 bases outside the gene matches. CDR1 and CDR2 (germline): DFQATT, SNEGSKA (reference sequence). The CDR3 consists of 14 residues. The chain's CDR3 is CSARDLAGVTEQYF. CDR3 in DNA: TGCAGTGCTAGAGATCTAGCGGGGGTGACAGAGCAGTACTTC.

This clonotype was recorded many times. This chain joins TRBV7-2 and TRBJ1-2, with 7 positions matching TRBD1. V gave up 5 bases and J gave up 0 bases; unmatched junction bases: 6. CDR3 length: 15 amino acids. Germline V gene sequence: CDR1 SGHTA, CDR2 FQGNSA. The CDR3 DNA reads as TGTGCCAGCAGCCCTGGGACAGAGTCTAACTATGGCTACACCTTC. Its protein is CASSPGTESNYGYTF.

This clonotype was detected many times. V usage is TRBV6-2 or TRBV6-3 and J usage is TRBJ2-1; D perhaps matches TRBD1 (5 bases). The CDR3 extends over 14 amino acids. Looked up from germline, CDR1 is MNHEY and CDR2 is SVGEGT. Trimming took 7 bases from V and 1 from J, leaving 11 bases between them. CDR3 sequence: CASNLQGSYNEQFF. The CDR3 nucleotides read TGTGCCAGCAACCTTCAGGGTTCCTACAATGAGCAGTTCTTC.

Ten or more counts support this clonotype. V usage is TRBV20-1 and J usage is TRBJ2-2, with D possibly matching TRBD1 (6 bases). The CDR3 totals 14 residues. The germline CDR1 and CDR2 sequences are DFQATT and SNEGSKA (reference sequence). V was trimmed by 6 bases and J by 2 bases, leaving 13 bases between them. This CDR3 reads CSADAGGNTGELFF. The CDR3 DNA reads TGCAGTGCCGATGCTGGGGGCAACACCGGGGAGCTGTTTTTT.

This clonotype occurred many times. The rearrangement joins TRBV28 to TRBJ1-5; a possible D gene is TRBD1 (5 bases). Trimming left V 6 bases short and J 4 bases short, with 16 bases between. Germline V lookup: CDR1 MDHEN, CDR2 SYDVKM. The CDR3 has 15 residues. CDR3 sequence (DNA): TGTGCCAGCAGGGGGGTGGGGCGGCCAAATCAGCCCCAGCATTTT. Encoded protein: CASRGVGRPNQPQHF.

This clonotype appeared a few times. The chain combines TRBV5-1 with TRBJ2-5; D could derive from TRBD1 or TRBD2 (5 bases each). CDR1 is SGHRS and CDR2 is YFSETQ in the germline V gene. There are 15 residues in the CDR3. Between the trimmed V and J ends, which lost 1 base and 5 bases, there was a span of 15 bases. The chain's CDR3 is CASSLNGAGDETQYF. The DNA of the CDR3 is TGCGCCAGCAGCTTGAATGGGGCTGGGGACGAGACCCAGTACTTC. Using reference TRBV5-1 and TRBJ2-5 for the parts outside the CDR3, the full variable domain is KAGVTQTPRYLIKTRGQQVTLSCSPISGHRSVSWYQQTPGQGLQFLFEYFSETQRNKGNFPGRFSGRQFSNSRSEMNVSTLELGDSALYLCASSLNGAGDETQYFGPGTRLLVL.

The chain is built from TRBV20-1 and TRBJ1-5; D remains unclear. The CDR3 extends over 14 amino acids. Germline V gene data show CDR1 as DFQATT and CDR2 as SNEGSKA (reference sequence). Trimming took off 6 bases at V and 5 bases at J, with 17 bases between the two ends. CDR3: CSASSREGDQPQHF. CDR3 nucleotide sequence: TGCAGTGCCAGCAGCCGTGAGGGAGATCAGCCCCAGCATTTT.

This clonotype was counted a few times. The rearrangement uses TRBV11-2 and TRBJ2-5; the match to TRBD2 covers 10 bases. Trimming removed 5 bases from V and 5 bases from J; junction bases left unmatched: 5. The CDR3 consists of 14 residues. The V gene's germline CDR1 is SGHAT and CDR2 FQNNGV. The CDR3 DNA follows: TGTGCCAGCAGCCCACGAGCGGGAGGGGAGACCCAGTACTTC. Translating it yields CASSPRAGGETQYF.